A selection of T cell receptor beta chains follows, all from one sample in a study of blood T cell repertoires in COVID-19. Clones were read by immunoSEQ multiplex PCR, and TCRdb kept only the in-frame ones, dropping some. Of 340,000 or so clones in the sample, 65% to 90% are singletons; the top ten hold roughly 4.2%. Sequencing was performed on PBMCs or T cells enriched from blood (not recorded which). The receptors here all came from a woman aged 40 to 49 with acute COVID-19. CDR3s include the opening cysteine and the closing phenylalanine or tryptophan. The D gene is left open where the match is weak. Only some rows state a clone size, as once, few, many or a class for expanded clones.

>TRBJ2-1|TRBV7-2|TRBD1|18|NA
CASSQYPLGTGSGDEQFF
TGTGCCAGCAGCCAATATCCCCTCGGGACAGGGTCTGGAGATGAGCAGTTCTTC
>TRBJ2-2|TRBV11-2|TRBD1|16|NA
CASSLRQGVTTGELFF
TGTGCCAGCAGCCTTAGACAGGGGGTAACCACCGGGGAGCTGTTTTTT
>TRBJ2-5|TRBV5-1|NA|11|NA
CASSLRETQYF
TGCGCCAGCAGCTTACGGGAGACCCAGTACTTC
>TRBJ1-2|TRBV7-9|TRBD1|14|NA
CASSLSGQNYGYTF
TGTGCCAGCAGCTTATCGGGACAGAACTATGGCTACACCTTC
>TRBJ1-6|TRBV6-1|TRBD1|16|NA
CASSAPGTGGNSPLHF
TGTGCCAGCAGTGCACCTGGGACAGGGGGCAATTCACCCCTCCACTTT
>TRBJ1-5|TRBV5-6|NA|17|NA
CASSLGRRQYSNQPQHF
TGTGCCAGCAGCTTGGGAAGAAGACAGTACAGCAATCAGCCCCAGCATTTT
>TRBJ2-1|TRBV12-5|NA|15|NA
CASAPWRVSYNEQFF
TGTGCTAGTGCACCATGGCGGGTCTCCTACAATGAGCAGTTCTTC
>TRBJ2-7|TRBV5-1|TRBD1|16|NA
CASSPAFGTGSYEQYF
TGCGCCAGCAGCCCGGCCTTCGGGACAGGTTCCTACGAGCAGTACTTC
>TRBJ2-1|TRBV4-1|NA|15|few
CASSQSHRESNEQFF
TGCGCCAGCAGCCAATCTCACAGGGAGAGTAATGAGCAGTTCTTC
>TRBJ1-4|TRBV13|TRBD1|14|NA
CASSEQGSGEKLFF
TGTGCCAGCAGCGAACAGGGGAGTGGTGAAAAACTGTTTTTT
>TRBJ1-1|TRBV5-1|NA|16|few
CASSFITGVDNTEAFF
TGCGCCAGCAGCTTTATCACGGGAGTTGATAACACTGAAGCTTTCTTT
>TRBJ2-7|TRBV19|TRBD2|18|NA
CASSRMPAGANSGYEQYF
TGTGCCAGTAGTAGAATGCCAGCGGGAGCCAACTCTGGCTACGAGCAGTACTTC
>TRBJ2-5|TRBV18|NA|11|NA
CASSPEETQYF
TGTGCCAGCTCACCGGAGGAGACCCAGTACTTC
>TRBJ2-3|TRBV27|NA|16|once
CASSPRGVLSTDTQYF
TGTGCCAGCAGCCCCAGGGGAGTACTTTCCACAGATACGCAGTATTTT
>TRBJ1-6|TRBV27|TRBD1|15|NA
CASSAGTAYNSPLHF
TGTGCCAGCAGTGCAGGGACAGCGTATAATTCACCCCTCCACTTT
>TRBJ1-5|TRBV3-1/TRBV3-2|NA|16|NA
CASSQAGWGTNQPQHF
TGTGCCAGCAGCCAAGCAGGGTGGGGCACAAATCAGCCCCAGCATTTT
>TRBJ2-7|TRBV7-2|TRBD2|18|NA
CASSSPRLAGDLRYEQYF
TGTGCCAGCAGCTCCCCCAGACTAGCGGGGGACCTCAGGTACGAGCAGTACTTC
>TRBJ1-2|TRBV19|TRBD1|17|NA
CASGNRGTGRTNYGYTF
TGTGCCAGTGGAAACAGGGGGACAGGGAGAACTAACTATGGCTACACCTTC
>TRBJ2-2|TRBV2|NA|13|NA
CASTGSTTGELFF
TGTGCCAGCACAGGGTCCACCACCGGGGAGCTGTTTTTT
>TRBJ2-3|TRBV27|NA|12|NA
CASSLPKGEQYF
TGTGCCAGCAGTTTACCAAAAGGGGAGCAGTATTTT
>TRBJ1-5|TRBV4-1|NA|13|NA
CASSQDRVQPQHF
TGCGCCAGCAGCCAAGACAGGGTTCAGCCCCAGCATTTT
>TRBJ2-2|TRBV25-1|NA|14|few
CASSDPVVTGELFF
TGTGCCAGCAGTGATCCCGTCGTTACCGGGGAGCTGTTTTTT
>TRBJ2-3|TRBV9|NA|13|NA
CASTAGSTDTQYF
TGTGCCAGCACCGCAGGGAGCACAGATACGCAGTATTTT
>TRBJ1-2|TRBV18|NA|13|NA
CASSPDTGYGYTF
TGTGCCAGCTCGCCGGACACGGGCTATGGCTACACCTTC
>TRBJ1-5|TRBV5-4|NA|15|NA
CASSWGPAGQQPQHF
TGTGCCAGCAGCTGGGGGCCGGCAGGCCAGCAGCCCCAGCATTTT
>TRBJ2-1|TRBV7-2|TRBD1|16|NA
CASSPLGQGLYNEQFF
TGTGCCAGCAGCCCGTTGGGACAGGGCCTTTACAATGAGCAGTTCTTC
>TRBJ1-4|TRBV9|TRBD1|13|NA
CASSVRQGEKLFF
TGTGCCAGCAGCGTAAGACAGGGGGAAAAACTGTTTTTT
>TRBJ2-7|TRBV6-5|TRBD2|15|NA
CASRRAGVQIHEQYF
TGTGCCAGCAGGAGAGCGGGAGTACAGATCCACGAGCAGTACTTC
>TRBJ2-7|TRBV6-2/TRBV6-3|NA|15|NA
CASSYSQGLSYEQYF
TGTGCCAGCAGTTACTCCCAGGGCCTCTCCTACGAGCAGTACTTC
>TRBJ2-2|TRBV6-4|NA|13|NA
CASSGGVPGELFF
TGTGCCAGCAGTGGCGGGGTCCCCGGGGAGCTGTTTTTT
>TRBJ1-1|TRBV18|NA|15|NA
CASSPYRAGGTEAFF
TGTGCCAGCTCACCCTATCGGGCGGGGGGAACTGAAGCTTTCTTT
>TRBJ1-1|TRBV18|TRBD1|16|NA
CASSPGAGGLRTEAFF
TGTGCCAGCTCACCTGGGGCAGGGGGCTTACGCACTGAAGCTTTCTTT